This T cell receptor (beta chain) was retrieved from a study of OX40 agonist ivuxolimab in advanced cancers. About the study as a whole: Ivuxolimab, which targeted the costimulatory receptor OX40 (CD134), was an agonistic, fully human IgG2 monoclonal antibody. Intravenous ivuxolimab was administered to patients every 2 weeks at six dose levels: 0.01, 0.1, 0.3, 1.5, 3 and 10 mg/kg. Of the roughly 51 patients in dose escalation, 19 had hepatocellular carcinoma, some 15 had melanoma, 9 had renal cell carcinoma and 9 had head and neck cancer. In the dose-escalation cohort, 82.7% of patients were male, and the mean age was around 60 years, with a range of 23 to 79. Prior anti-PD-1, anti-PD-L1 or anti-CTLA-4 therapy was permitted, and 30% to 45% of dose-escalation patients had received checkpoint inhibitors. Partial responses occurred in three dose-escalation patients, of whom one had hepatocellular carcinoma and two had cutaneous melanoma. The purpose of peripheral TCRbeta sequencing was to test whether ivuxolimab changed TCR sequence diversity and led to clonal T-cell expansion. The paper covers the monotherapy dose-escalation part of the phase I ivuxolimab trial, which included N ≈ 50 patients.

Patients with autoimmune disease history or receiving systemic immunosuppression were excluded from the trial. Peripheral blood for TCR sequencing was collected from all dose cohorts at baseline, on cycle 4 day 1, and on cycle 7 day 1. The samples were taken from a phase I, first-in-human, multicenter, open-label dose-escalation trial of ivuxolimab. The trial enrolled adults with locally advanced or metastatic head and neck squamous cell, hepatocellular, melanoma or renal cell carcinoma. Before TCR sequencing, CD4+ T cells and CD8+ T cells from peripheral blood were sorted into separate populations. Broad study findings and their caveats: On average, CD8+ T cells showed more expanded clones than CD4+ T cells after ivuxolimab. At doses of 0.1 to 3.0 mg/kg, clonal expansion of both CD4+ and CD8+ T cells in blood was seen between baseline and week 6. Low levels of normalized T-cell clonal expansion were also shown by some nonresponding patients. In the 0.1-3.0 mg/kg groups, partial responders were among the patients with the lowest normalized peripheral clonal expansion, particularly in CD8+ T cells. Antigen specificity was not determined for the clonally expanded peripheral T cells.

As encoded in the germline V gene, CDR1 is SGHRS while CDR2 is YFSETQ. There are 18 amino acids in the CDR3, from cysteine to phenylalanine inclusive. The DNA shown is the 54-base CDR3, in frame from base 1. Germline trimming amounts to 0 bases on V and 1 base on J, with 6 as the count of junction bases outside the gene matches. As to this clone: The specificity of this receptor is unknown. No quality values exist for individual bases; no much larger clone is one base distant.

For sequencing of the TCRbeta CDR3 region, genomic DNA was extracted from the sorted cells. The immunoSEQ Assay was used to sequence the TCRbeta CDR3 regions. TCRdb mirrors the immuneACCESS table, restricted to in-frame sequences. Some clones are absent from its copies; in checked studies, under half trace to an unresolved V gene, and the reason for the others is unknown. This sample lists approximately 69,000 clones; over 60% were detected once. In total, the top ten clones hold around 2% of the sample. The sample consisted of CD4+ or CD8+ T cells sorted from blood, taken in a trial of the OX40 agonist ivuxolimab. The receptor's source is an adult with an advanced solid tumor such as melanoma, head and neck, liver or kidney cancer. The chain is encoded by TRBV5-1 joined to TRBJ2-2; 10 bases in the middle match TRBD2. CDR3 reads: CASSLGLAGVKNTGELFF. The sequenced DNA: TGCGCCAGCAGCTTGGGGCTAGCGGGAGTCAAGAACACCGGGGAGCTGTTTTTT. With all but the CDR3 taken from the reference TRBV5-1 and TRBJ2-2 genes, the full variable domain is: KAGVTQTPRYLIKTRGQQVTLSCSPISGHRSVSWYQQTPGQGLQFLFEYFSETQRNKGNFPGRFSGRQFSNSRSEMNVSTLELGDSALYLCASSLGLAGVKNTGELFFGEGSRLTVL.